The rows below give T cell receptor beta chains drawn from one sample of a study of T cells after yellow fever vaccination. MiXCR, run by TCRdb on the 5' RACE reads, gives a single entry per CDR3 protein. The table records just under 600,000 distinct CDR3 sequences, around an eighth of them present only once. Sequencing used PBMCs, obtained on the day of the yellow fever booster vaccination. All receptors come from a man under 40 who received the YFV17D yellow fever vaccine. The CDR3 runs from the conserved cysteine through the conserved F or W. Each record gives: clone size, J gene, D gene, V gene, CDR3 protein, CDR3 DNA. D genes are given only for firm matches. Clone size is shown for a subset of rows, as once, few, many or a class of expanded clone.

clone size: few; J gene: TRBJ1-1; D gene: .; V gene: TRBV12-3/TRBV12-4; CDR3 protein: CASSGTQGGTEAFF; CDR3 DNA: TGTGCCAGCAGTGGGACCCAAGGGGGCACTGAAGCTTTCTTT
clone size: many; J gene: TRBJ2-5; D gene: .; V gene: TRBV4-2; CDR3 protein: CASSQGGQETQYF; CDR3 DNA: TGTGCCAGCAGCCAAGGGGGGCAAGAGACCCAGTACTTC
clone size: .; J gene: TRBJ1-1; D gene: .; V gene: TRBV6-5; CDR3 protein: CASSYSFHSAMNTEAFF; CDR3 DNA: TGTGCCAGCAGTTACTCGTTCCATTCGGCCATGAACACTGAAGCTTTCTTT
clone size: .; J gene: TRBJ2-5; D gene: .; V gene: TRBV7-9; CDR3 protein: CASRRGAQETQYF; CDR3 DNA: TGTGCCAGCAGGCGAGGGGCCCAAGAGACCCAGTACTTC
clone size: many; J gene: TRBJ2-1; D gene: .; V gene: TRBV2; CDR3 protein: CASTEDNPSYNEQFF; CDR3 DNA: TGTGCCAGCACAGAGGACAATCCCTCCTACAATGAGCAGTTCTTC
clone size: few; J gene: TRBJ1-1; D gene: .; V gene: TRBV5-1; CDR3 protein: CASSAGSGNTEAFF; CDR3 DNA: TGCGCCAGCAGCGCGGGGAGTGGGAACACTGAAGCTTTCTTT
clone size: few; J gene: TRBJ2-5; D gene: TRBD2; V gene: TRBV6-2/TRBV6-3; CDR3 protein: CASSYPPSGQETQYF; CDR3 DNA: TGTGCCAGCAGTTACCCGCCTAGCGGGCAAGAGACCCAGTACTTC
clone size: few; J gene: TRBJ2-3; D gene: .; V gene: TRBV29-1; CDR3 protein: CSVVQPSPRTDTQYF; CDR3 DNA: TGCAGCGTTGTACAGCCCAGTCCCCGCACAGATACGCAGTATTTT
clone size: many; J gene: TRBJ2-3; D gene: .; V gene: TRBV5-1; CDR3 protein: CASSHGFTDTQYF; CDR3 DNA: TGCGCCAGCAGCCACGGTTTCACAGATACGCAGTATTTT
clone size: few; J gene: TRBJ2-5; D gene: .; V gene: TRBV6-2/TRBV6-3; CDR3 protein: CASSYSRGAQYF; CDR3 DNA: TGTGCCAGCAGTTACTCCAGAGGCGCCCAGTACTTC
clone size: .; J gene: TRBJ2-1; D gene: .; V gene: TRBV23-1; CDR3 protein: CASSHPSSPEDDYNEQFF; CDR3 DNA: TGCGCCAGCAGTCACCCTAGTTCCCCCGAGGACGACTACAATGAGCAGTTCTTC
clone size: few; J gene: TRBJ1-4; D gene: .; V gene: TRBV10-2; CDR3 protein: CASRPLREREKLFF; CDR3 DNA: TGCGCCAGCAGACCCCTGCGGGAAAGGGAAAAACTGTTTTTT
clone size: .; J gene: TRBJ2-1; D gene: .; V gene: TRBV24-1; CDR3 protein: CATSDGRMKGEQFF; CDR3 DNA: TGTGCCACCAGTGATGGCAGAATGAAAGGTGAGCAGTTCTTC
clone size: few; J gene: TRBJ2-7; D gene: TRBD2; V gene: TRBV3-1; CDR3 protein: CASSPPGLVYEQYF; CDR3 DNA: TGTGCCAGCAGCCCCCCGGGACTAGTCTACGAGCAGTACTTC
clone size: many; J gene: TRBJ2-7; D gene: .; V gene: TRBV7-2; CDR3 protein: CASSLEAGSSYEQYF; CDR3 DNA: TGTGCCAGCAGCTTAGAGGCGGGGTCCTCCTACGAGCAGTACTTC
clone size: many; J gene: TRBJ2-3; D gene: .; V gene: TRBV12-5; CDR3 protein: CASGLSEALAQYF; CDR3 DNA: TGTGCTAGTGGTTTGTCGGAGGCTTTAGCGCAGTATTTT
clone size: .; J gene: TRBJ2-5; D gene: .; V gene: TRBV28; CDR3 protein: CASRLSPGLQETQYF; CDR3 DNA: TGTGCCAGCAGATTATCCCCGGGACTCCAAGAGACCCAGTACTTC
clone size: .; J gene: TRBJ1-1; D gene: TRBD1; V gene: TRBV7-6; CDR3 protein: CASSPPTGSTEAFF; CDR3 DNA: TGTGCCAGCAGCCCCCCGACAGGGAGTACTGAAGCTTTCTTT
clone size: .; J gene: TRBJ2-7; D gene: .; V gene: TRBV9; CDR3 protein: CARGDQLRRETLYEQYF; CDR3 DNA: TGTGCCAGGGGCGACCAATTGAGACGGGAGACTTTATACGAGCAGTACTTC
clone size: few; J gene: TRBJ2-7; D gene: .; V gene: TRBV6-1; CDR3 protein: CAGGVEQGQFPYEQYF; CDR3 DNA: TGTGCCGGGGGGGTGGAACAGGGTCAGTTTCCTTACGAGCAGTACTTC
clone size: few; J gene: TRBJ1-1; D gene: .; V gene: TRBV27; CDR3 protein: CASSLLWNTEAFF; CDR3 DNA: TGTGCCAGCAGTTTACTGTGGAACACTGAAGCTTTCTTT
clone size: .; J gene: TRBJ1-1; D gene: TRBD1; V gene: TRBV12-3/TRBV12-4; CDR3 protein: CATCLDRLTEALF; CDR3 DNA: TGTGCCACCTGCCTGGACAGGCTCACTGAAGCTCTCTTT
clone size: few; J gene: TRBJ2-7; D gene: .; V gene: TRBV29-1; CDR3 protein: CSATTGPYEQYF; CDR3 DNA: TGCAGCGCCACCACAGGCCCCTACGAGCAGTACTTC
clone size: .; J gene: TRBJ2-3; D gene: .; V gene: TRBV27; CDR3 protein: CASSFTSLSADTQYF; CDR3 DNA: TGTGCCAGCAGTTTTACCAGCCTTTCGGCAGATACGCAGTATTTT
clone size: .; J gene: TRBJ1-4; D gene: .; V gene: TRBV5-5; CDR3 protein: CASSLGTSLGLYEKLFF; CDR3 DNA: TGTGCCAGCAGCTTGGGTACCTCCCTGGGCCTTTATGAAAAACTGTTTTTT
clone size: many; J gene: TRBJ2-7; D gene: .; V gene: TRBV20-1; CDR3 protein: CSARVGSYEQYF; CDR3 DNA: TGCAGTGCTAGAGTGGGATCCTACGAGCAGTACTTC
clone size: few; J gene: TRBJ2-1; D gene: .; V gene: TRBV20-1; CDR3 protein: CSTLKGSSYNEQFF; CDR3 DNA: TGCAGTACACTGAAGGGTAGCTCCTACAATGAGCAGTTCTTC
clone size: .; J gene: TRBJ2-1; D gene: TRBD2; V gene: TRBV24-1; CDR3 protein: CATSDFPGLAGEGDEQFF; CDR3 DNA: TGTGCCACCAGTGATTTCCCGGGACTAGCGGGAGAAGGGGATGAGCAGTTCTTC
clone size: .; J gene: TRBJ2-1; D gene: TRBD1; V gene: TRBV7-9; CDR3 protein: CASSLARPRTGDPMLF; CDR3 DNA: TGTGCCAGCAGCTTAGCTAGACCTCGGACAGGTGACCCCATGCTCTTC
clone size: .; J gene: TRBJ2-1; D gene: TRBD2; V gene: TRBV12-3/TRBV12-4; CDR3 protein: CASSLGVGRGSPREQFF; CDR3 DNA: TGTGCCAGCAGTTTAGGGGTCGGGAGGGGATCCCCGCGTGAGCAGTTCTTC
clone size: .; J gene: TRBJ2-3; D gene: TRBD2; V gene: TRBV12-3/TRBV12-4; CDR3 protein: CASRKAGGTDTQYF; CDR3 DNA: TGTGCCAGCAGAAAGGCGGGAGGAACAGATACGCAGTATTTT
clone size: .; J gene: TRBJ2-7; D gene: .; V gene: TRBV4-3; CDR3 protein: CASSQVYVTGSSYEQYF; CDR3 DNA: TGCGCCAGCAGCCAAGTTTACGTAACAGGGAGCTCCTACGAGCAGTACTTC
clone size: .; J gene: TRBJ2-3; D gene: TRBD2; V gene: TRBV6-5; CDR3 protein: CASSYSASGPSTDTQYF; CDR3 DNA: TGTGCCAGCAGTTACTCGGCTAGCGGGCCTAGCACAGATACGCAGTATTTT
clone size: few; J gene: TRBJ2-1; D gene: .; V gene: TRBV6-2/TRBV6-3; CDR3 protein: CASSYAVSSYNEQFF; CDR3 DNA: TGTGCCAGCAGTTACGCAGTCAGCTCCTACAATGAGCAGTTCTTC
clone size: few; J gene: TRBJ2-7; D gene: .; V gene: TRBV20-1; CDR3 protein: CSAPAGQTYEQYF; CDR3 DNA: TGCAGTGCCCCCGCCGGGCAGACCTACGAGCAGTACTTC
clone size: .; J gene: TRBJ2-3; D gene: TRBD1; V gene: TRBV29-1; CDR3 protein: CSVGTGPDTQYF; CDR3 DNA: TGCAGCGTTGGGACAGGGCCAGATACGCAGTATTTT
clone size: .; J gene: TRBJ2-5; D gene: .; V gene: TRBV6-2/TRBV6-3; CDR3 protein: CASSPGAAENQETQYF; CDR3 DNA: TGTGCCAGCAGTCCGGGGGCGGCGGAGAACCAAGAGACCCAGTACTTC
clone size: .; J gene: TRBJ2-7; D gene: .; V gene: TRBV5-5; CDR3 protein: CASSNLPGPPGEQYF; CDR3 DNA: TGTGCCAGCAGCAACTTACCGGGTCCCCCCGGAGAGCAGTACTTC
clone size: .; J gene: TRBJ2-2; D gene: .; V gene: TRBV20-1; CDR3 protein: CSAKGPGVATGELFF; CDR3 DNA: TGCAGTGCCAAAGGCCCGGGAGTGGCCACCGGGGAGCTGTTTTTT
clone size: .; J gene: TRBJ1-5; D gene: .; V gene: TRBV6-4; CDR3 protein: CASSSRAGNQPQHF; CDR3 DNA: TGTGCCAGCAGTAGTCGTGCAGGGAATCAGCCCCAGCATTTT
clone size: .; J gene: TRBJ2-2; D gene: TRBD1; V gene: TRBV6-5; CDR3 protein: CASSSLMTGISSTGELFF; CDR3 DNA: TGTGCCAGCAGTTCCTTAATGACAGGGATAAGTAGCACCGGGGAGCTGTTTTTT
clone size: few; J gene: TRBJ1-1; D gene: .; V gene: TRBV12-3/TRBV12-4; CDR3 protein: CASSDRPTEAFF; CDR3 DNA: TGTGCCAGCAGTGACAGGCCCACTGAAGCTTTCTTT
clone size: .; J gene: TRBJ2-7; D gene: .; V gene: TRBV7-2; CDR3 protein: CASSSRGFFYEQYF; CDR3 DNA: TGTGCCAGCAGCTCCAGGGGTTTCTTCTACGAGCAGTACTTC
clone size: once; J gene: TRBJ2-1; D gene: TRBD2; V gene: TRBV20-1; CDR3 protein: CSASSRRELSNEQFF; CDR3 DNA: TGCAGTGCTAGCTCAAGGCGGGAGTTGAGCAATGAGCAGTTCTTC
clone size: .; J gene: TRBJ2-3; D gene: .; V gene: TRBV12-3/TRBV12-4; CDR3 protein: CASSSHGSSTDTQYF; CDR3 DNA: TGTGCCAGCAGTTCACACGGTAGTAGCACAGATACGCAGTATTTT
clone size: .; J gene: TRBJ2-1; D gene: .; V gene: TRBV6-2/TRBV6-3; CDR3 protein: CASSYSIVGDEQFF; CDR3 DNA: TGTGCCAGCAGTTACTCGATAGTCGGGGATGAGCAGTTCTTC
clone size: many; J gene: TRBJ2-3; D gene: .; V gene: TRBV6-4; CDR3 protein: CASSEGHVDTQYF; CDR3 DNA: TGTGCCAGCAGTGAGGGACATGTGGATACGCAGTATTTT
clone size: few; J gene: TRBJ2-1; D gene: TRBD2; V gene: TRBV20-1; CDR3 protein: CSASSSLLAGEEFF; CDR3 DNA: TGCAGTGCTAGTTCTTCCCTACTAGCGGGAGAGGAGTTCTTC
clone size: few; J gene: TRBJ2-7; D gene: .; V gene: TRBV7-2; CDR3 protein: CASSLQAEVYEQYF; CDR3 DNA: TGTGCCAGCAGCTTACAAGCGGAGGTCTACGAGCAGTACTTC
clone size: .; J gene: TRBJ2-1; D gene: TRBD2; V gene: TRBV6-5; CDR3 protein: CASTPLASGRAANEQFF; CDR3 DNA: TGTGCCAGCACTCCACTTGCCAGCGGGAGGGCCGCGAATGAGCAGTTCTTC
clone size: .; J gene: TRBJ2-7; D gene: .; V gene: TRBV7-2; CDR3 protein: CASSVDIRSSYEQYF; CDR3 DNA: TGTGCCAGCAGCGTGGACATCCGATCCTCCTACGAGCAGTACTTC
clone size: few; J gene: TRBJ2-7; D gene: TRBD1; V gene: TRBV12-3/TRBV12-4; CDR3 protein: CASSFTGTGNYEQYF; CDR3 DNA: TGTGCCAGCAGTTTCACCGGGACAGGGAACTACGAGCAGTACTTC
clone size: .; J gene: TRBJ2-5; D gene: TRBD1; V gene: TRBV7-2; CDR3 protein: CASSVPRTGVETQYF; CDR3 DNA: TGTGCCAGCAGCGTTCCTAGGACAGGGGTTGAGACCCAGTACTTC
clone size: .; J gene: TRBJ2-3; D gene: TRBD2; V gene: TRBV10-2; CDR3 protein: CASSELAGEGTQYF; CDR3 DNA: TGCGCCAGCAGTGAGCTAGCGGGAGAGGGTACGCAGTATTTT
clone size: .; J gene: TRBJ1-1; D gene: TRBD1; V gene: TRBV7-3; CDR3 protein: CASSVRQGNTEAFF; CDR3 DNA: TGTGCCAGCAGCGTCAGACAGGGGAACACTGAAGCTTTCTTT
clone size: few; J gene: TRBJ2-7; D gene: .; V gene: TRBV6-1; CDR3 protein: CASSTPGRQGYEQYF; CDR3 DNA: TGTGCCAGCAGTACCCCGGGACGCCAAGGATACGAGCAGTACTTC
clone size: few; J gene: TRBJ1-5; D gene: .; V gene: TRBV6-2/TRBV6-3; CDR3 protein: CASTQWGQPQHF; CDR3 DNA: TGTGCCAGCACCCAGTGGGGTCAGCCCCAGCATTTT
clone size: .; J gene: TRBJ2-3; D gene: TRBD1; V gene: TRBV15; CDR3 protein: CATSRDNDRGLDTQYF; CDR3 DNA: TGTGCCACCAGCAGAGATAACGACAGGGGGCTTGATACGCAGTATTTT
clone size: .; J gene: TRBJ2-7; D gene: TRBD1; V gene: TRBV14; CDR3 protein: CASSQGLGDSYEQYF; CDR3 DNA: TGTGCCAGCAGCCAAGGGCTGGGGGACAGCTACGAGCAGTACTTC